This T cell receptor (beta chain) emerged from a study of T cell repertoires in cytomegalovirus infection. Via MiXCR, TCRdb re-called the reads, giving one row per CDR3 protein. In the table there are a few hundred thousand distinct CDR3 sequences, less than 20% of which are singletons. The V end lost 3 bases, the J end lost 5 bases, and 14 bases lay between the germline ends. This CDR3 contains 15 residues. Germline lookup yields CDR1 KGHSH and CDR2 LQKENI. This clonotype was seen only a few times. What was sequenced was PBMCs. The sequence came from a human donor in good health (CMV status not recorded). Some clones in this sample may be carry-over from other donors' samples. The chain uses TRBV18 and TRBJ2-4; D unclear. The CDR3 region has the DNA TGTGCCAGCTCACCCCTCGTGCGGCCAGAAAACATTCAGTACTTC. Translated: CASSPLVRPENIQYF. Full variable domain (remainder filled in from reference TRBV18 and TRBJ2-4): NAGVMQNPRHLVRRRGQEARLRCSPMKGHSHVYWYRQLPEEGLKFMVYLQKENIIDESGMPKERFSAEFPKEGPSILRIQQVVRGDSAAYFCASSPLVRPENIQYFGAGTRLSVL.